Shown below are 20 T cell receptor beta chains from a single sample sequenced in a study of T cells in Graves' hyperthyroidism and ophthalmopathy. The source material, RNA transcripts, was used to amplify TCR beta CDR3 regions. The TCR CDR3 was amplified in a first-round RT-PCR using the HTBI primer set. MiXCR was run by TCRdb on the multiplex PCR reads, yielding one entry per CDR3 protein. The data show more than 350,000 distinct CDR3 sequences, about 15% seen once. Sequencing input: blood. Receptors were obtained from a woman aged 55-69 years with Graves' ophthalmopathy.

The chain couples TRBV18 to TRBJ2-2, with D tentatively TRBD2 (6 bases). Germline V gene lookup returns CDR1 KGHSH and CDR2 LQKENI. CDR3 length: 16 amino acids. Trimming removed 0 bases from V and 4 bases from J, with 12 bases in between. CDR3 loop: CASSPPSRGSTGELFF. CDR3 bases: TGTGCCAGCTCACCACCGAGTCGGGGGAGCACCGGGGAGCTGTTTTTT.

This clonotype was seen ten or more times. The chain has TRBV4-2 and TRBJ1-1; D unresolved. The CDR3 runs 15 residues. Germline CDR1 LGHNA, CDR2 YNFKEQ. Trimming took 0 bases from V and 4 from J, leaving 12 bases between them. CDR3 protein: CASSQEETWGTEAFF. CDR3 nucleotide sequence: TGTGCCAGCAGCCAAGAGGAGACTTGGGGCACTGAAGCTTTCTTT.

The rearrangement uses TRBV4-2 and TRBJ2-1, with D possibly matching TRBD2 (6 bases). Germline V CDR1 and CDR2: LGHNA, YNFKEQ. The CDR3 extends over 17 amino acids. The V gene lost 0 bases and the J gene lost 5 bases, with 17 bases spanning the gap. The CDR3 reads CASSQDGGGGLDNEQFF. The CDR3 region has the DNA TGTGCCAGCAGCCAAGATGGTGGGGGAGGACTCGACAATGAGCAGTTCTTC.

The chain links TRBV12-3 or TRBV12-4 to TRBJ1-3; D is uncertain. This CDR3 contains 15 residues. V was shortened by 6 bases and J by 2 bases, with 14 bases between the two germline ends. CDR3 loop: CASRARRTAGNTIYF. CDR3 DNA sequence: TGTGCCAGCAGAGCTCGACGGACGGCTGGAAACACCATATATTTT.

The CDR3 here is CASSVQGPGELFF. The CDR3 DNA follows: TGTGCCAGCAGCGTGCAGGGTCCCGGGGAGCTGTTTTTT. The genes are TRBV5-4 and TRBJ2-2, with D maybe TRBD1 (5 bases). The CDR3 extends over 13 amino acids. CDR1 and CDR2 (germline): SGHNT, YYREEE (reference sequence). Trimming removed 4 bases at V and 6 bases at J, with 10 bases between.

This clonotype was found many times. CDR3 in amino acids: CSAASTDTQYF. Here the CDR3 DNA reads TGCAGTGCGGCTAGCACAGATACGCAGTATTTT. This chain uses TRBV20-1 with TRBJ2-3; D unresolved. The ends were cut back, 6 bases at V and 0 bases at J, with 4 bases in the middle. This CDR3 region has 11 residues. Germline loops: CDR1 DFQATT, CDR2 SNEGSKA (reference sequence).

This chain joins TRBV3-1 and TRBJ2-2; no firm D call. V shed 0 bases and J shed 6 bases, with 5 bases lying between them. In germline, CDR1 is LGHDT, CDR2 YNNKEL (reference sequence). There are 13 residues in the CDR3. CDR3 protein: CASSQDSPGELFF. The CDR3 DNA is TGTGCCAGCAGCCAAGATTCTCCCGGGGAGCTGTTTTTT.

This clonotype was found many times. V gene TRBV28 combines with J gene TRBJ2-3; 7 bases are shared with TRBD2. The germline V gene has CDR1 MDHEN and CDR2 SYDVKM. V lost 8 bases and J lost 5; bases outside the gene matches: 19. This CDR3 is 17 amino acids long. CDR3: CASVSDLRAGVVDTQYF. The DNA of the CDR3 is TGTGCCAGCGTATCGGACCTCCGGGCGGGAGTGGTAGATACGCAGTATTTT.

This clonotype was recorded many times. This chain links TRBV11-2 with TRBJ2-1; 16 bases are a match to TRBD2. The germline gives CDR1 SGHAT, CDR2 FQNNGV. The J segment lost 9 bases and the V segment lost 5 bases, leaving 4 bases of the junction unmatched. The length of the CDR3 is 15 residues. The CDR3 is CASSPGTSGRVEQFF. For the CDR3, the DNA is TGTGCCAGCAGCCCCGGGACTAGCGGGAGGGTTGAGCAGTTCTTC.

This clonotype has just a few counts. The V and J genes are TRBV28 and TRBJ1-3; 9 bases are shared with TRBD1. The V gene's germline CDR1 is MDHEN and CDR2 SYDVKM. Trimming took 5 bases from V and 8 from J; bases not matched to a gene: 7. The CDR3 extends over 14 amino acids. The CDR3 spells CASSASGTGYTIYF. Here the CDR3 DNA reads TGTGCCAGCAGTGCATCCGGGACAGGGTACACCATATATTTT. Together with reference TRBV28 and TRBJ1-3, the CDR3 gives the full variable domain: DVKVTQSSRYLVKRTGEKVFLECVQDMDHENMFWYRQDPGLGLRLIYFSYDVKMKEKGDIPEGYSVSREKKERFSLILESASTNQTSMYLCASSASGTGYTIYFGEGSWLTVV.

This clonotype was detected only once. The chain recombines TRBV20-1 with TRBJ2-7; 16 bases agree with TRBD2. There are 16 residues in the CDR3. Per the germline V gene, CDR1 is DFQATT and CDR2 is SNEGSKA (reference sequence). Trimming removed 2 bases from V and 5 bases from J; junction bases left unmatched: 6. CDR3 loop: CSARSSGLAGGHEQYF. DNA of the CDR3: TGCAGTGCTAGATCGTCGGGACTAGCGGGAGGGCACGAGCAGTACTTC.

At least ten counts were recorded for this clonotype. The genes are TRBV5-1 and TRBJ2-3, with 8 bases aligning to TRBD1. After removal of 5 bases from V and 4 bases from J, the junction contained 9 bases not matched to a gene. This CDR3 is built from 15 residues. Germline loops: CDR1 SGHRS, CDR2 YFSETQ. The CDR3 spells CASRLTLQGADTQYF. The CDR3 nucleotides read TGCGCCAGCAGACTCACATTACAGGGGGCAGATACGCAGTATTTT.

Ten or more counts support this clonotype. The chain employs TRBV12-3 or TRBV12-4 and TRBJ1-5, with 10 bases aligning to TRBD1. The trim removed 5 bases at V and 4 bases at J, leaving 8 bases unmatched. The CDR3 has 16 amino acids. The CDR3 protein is CASSLDLGQGNQPQHF. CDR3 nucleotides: TGTGCCAGCAGTCTAGACTTGGGACAGGGGAATCAGCCCCAGCATTTT.

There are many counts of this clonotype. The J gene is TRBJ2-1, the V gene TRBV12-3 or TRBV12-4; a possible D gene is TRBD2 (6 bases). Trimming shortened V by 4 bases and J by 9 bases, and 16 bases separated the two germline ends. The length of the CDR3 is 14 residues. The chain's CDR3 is CASSYSGVEGEQFF. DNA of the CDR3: TGTGCCAGCAGTTATTCGGGAGTAGAAGGTGAGCAGTTCTTC.

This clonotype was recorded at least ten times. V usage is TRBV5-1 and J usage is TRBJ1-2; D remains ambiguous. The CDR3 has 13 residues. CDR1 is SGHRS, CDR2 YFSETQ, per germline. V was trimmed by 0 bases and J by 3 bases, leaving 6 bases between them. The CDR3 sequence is CASSLAGDYGYTF. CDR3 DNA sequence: TGCGCCAGCAGCTTGGCGGGTGACTATGGCTACACCTTC. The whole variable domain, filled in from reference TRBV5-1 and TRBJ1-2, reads KAGVTQTPRYLIKTRGQQVTLSCSPISGHRSVSWYQQTPGQGLQFLFEYFSETQRNKGNFPGRFSGRQFSNSRSEMNVSTLELGDSALYLCASSLAGDYGYTFGSGTRLTVV.

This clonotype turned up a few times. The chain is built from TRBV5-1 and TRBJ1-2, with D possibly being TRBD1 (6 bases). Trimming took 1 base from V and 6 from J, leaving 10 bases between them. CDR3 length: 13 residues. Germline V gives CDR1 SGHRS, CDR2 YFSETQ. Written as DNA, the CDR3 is TGCGCCAGCAGCTTGACAGGGATCGATGGCTACACCTTC. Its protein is CASSLTGIDGYTF. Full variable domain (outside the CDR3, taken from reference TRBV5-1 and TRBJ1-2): KAGVTQTPRYLIKTRGQQVTLSCSPISGHRSVSWYQQTPGQGLQFLFEYFSETQRNKGNFPGRFSGRQFSNSRSEMNVSTLELGDSALYLCASSLTGIDGYTFGSGTRLTVV.

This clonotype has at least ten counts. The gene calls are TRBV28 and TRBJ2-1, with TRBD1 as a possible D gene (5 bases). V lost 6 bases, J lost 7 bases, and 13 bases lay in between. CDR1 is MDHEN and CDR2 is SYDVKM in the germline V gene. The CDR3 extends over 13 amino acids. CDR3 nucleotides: TGTGCCAGCAGGGACACGCAGTCGAATGAGCAGTTCTTC. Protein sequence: CASRDTQSNEQFF.

Written as DNA, the CDR3 is TGTGCCAGCAGCCACCCGGGACTTATGTGGGCTTTCTTT. This translates into CASSHPGLMWAFF. This sequence joins TRBV12-3 or TRBV12-4 and TRBJ1-1; TRBD1 might be the D (5 bases). Trimming took 6 bases from V and 11 from J, leaving 19 bases between them. The CDR3 contains 13 residues.

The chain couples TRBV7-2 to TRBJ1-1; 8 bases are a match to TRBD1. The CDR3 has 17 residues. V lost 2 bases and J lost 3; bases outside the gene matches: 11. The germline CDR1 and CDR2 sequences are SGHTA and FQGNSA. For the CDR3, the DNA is TGTGCCAGCAGCTTATCCTATTCCAGGGGGCGCGACACTGAAGCTTTCTTT. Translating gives CASSLSYSRGRDTEAFF.

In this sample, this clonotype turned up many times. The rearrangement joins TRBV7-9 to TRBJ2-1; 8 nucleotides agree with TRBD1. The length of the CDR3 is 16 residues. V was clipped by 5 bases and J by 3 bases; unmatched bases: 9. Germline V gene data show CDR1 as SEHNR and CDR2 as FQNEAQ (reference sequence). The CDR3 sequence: CASSTRQGTVYNEQFF. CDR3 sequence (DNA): TGTGCCAGCAGCACGCGACAGGGGACAGTCTACAATGAGCAGTTCTTC.